Listed below are T cell receptor beta chains from one sample, sequenced in a study of cytomegalovirus exposure and HLA in healthy donors. Assay: immunoSEQ multiplex PCR; the TCRdb copy retains only in-frame clones and omits some. The sample has around 170,000 clones, over 60% seen once. Sequencing was performed on PBMCs. The receptors derive from a man in his forties or fifties in good health and CMV-seronegative. CDR3s include the opening cysteine and the closing phenylalanine or tryptophan. Fields, in order: V gene, J gene, clone size, CDR3 length, D gene, CDR3 protein. D genes are given only for firm matches. Size is stated for part of the rows, as once, few or many counts, or as a class when the clone is expanded.

TRBV27	TRBJ2-1	NA	15	TRBD1	CASSSRQGFYNEQFF
TRBV5-6	TRBJ2-6	few	15	NA	CASSLTGSGANVLTF
TRBV4-3	TRBJ1-2	NA	13	NA	CASSQVVSYGYTF
TRBV28	TRBJ2-1	NA	15	NA	CASTFGRGFNNEQFF
TRBV29-1	TRBJ1-1	NA	16	NA	CSVEDLRSGMNTEAFF
TRBV27	TRBJ2-1	NA	15	NA	CASNAERALNNEQFF
TRBV7-2	TRBJ1-2	NA	13	NA	CASSLGGGFGYTF
TRBV10-3	TRBJ1-5	once	14	NA	CAIWGGTANQPQHF
TRBV7-2	TRBJ2-1	NA	16	TRBD1	CASSPTGGRSYNEQFF
TRBV7-8	TRBJ2-4	NA	14	NA	CASSAGQSFGIQYF
TRBV25-1	TRBJ2-2	NA	16	TRBD2	CASSSYSGANTGELFF
TRBV7-2	TRBJ2-1	once	19	TRBD2	CASSAIAGGAPGSGDEQFF
TRBV6-1	TRBJ1-2	NA	12	NA	CASSEGLGGYTF
TRBV9	TRBJ1-3	NA	15	NA	CASSNRELHGNTIYF
TRBV5-1	TRBJ1-5	few	13	NA	CASSSRGGQPQHF
TRBV7-2	TRBJ2-1	NA	14	TRBD2	CASSTRTSVNEQFF
TRBV5-1	TRBJ2-5	NA	13	NA	CASSSRTGETQYF
TRBV18	TRBJ2-7	NA	13	NA	CASSAGQTYEQYF
TRBV7-2	TRBJ1-5	NA	16	NA	CASSLGAQFGNQPQHF
TRBV13	TRBJ2-7	NA	14	NA	CASSWRDLGYEQYF
TRBV4-3	TRBJ2-1	NA	13	NA	CASSQVGGGEQFF
TRBV4-1	TRBJ2-7	once	15	NA	CASSQGAGQPYEQYF
TRBV25-1	TRBJ1-1	NA	16	NA	CASSEQTRGLGGEAFF
TRBV10-3	TRBJ1-5	NA	16	NA	CAISESLPEGNQPQHF
TRBV19	TRBJ1-1	NA	14	TRBD1	CASSTTGAGTEAFF
TRBV7-2	TRBJ2-1	NA	15	TRBD1	CASSLPRTGNNEQFF
TRBV18	TRBJ1-5	NA	13	NA	CASSQGPNQPQHF
TRBV9	TRBJ2-1	few	15	NA	CASSQGHPSVGEQFF
TRBV25-1	NA	NA	14	TRBD1	CASSAPGGGYEQYF
TRBV19	TRBJ2-2	NA	16	NA	CASSNVRQLNTGELFF
TRBV6-6	TRBJ1-3	NA	15	TRBD1	CASRPWTGAGNTIYF
TRBV19	TRBJ1-2	NA	15	NA	CASSTPTATIYGYTF
TRBV7-3	TRBJ2-5	NA	15	NA	CASSLSHRTEETQYF
TRBV15	TRBJ2-6	NA	16	NA	CATSRDRSAGANVLTF
TRBV11-2	TRBJ2-1	once	15	TRBD2	CASSSVGGAGNEQFF
TRBV12-5	TRBJ2-1	NA	14	NA	CASGLGQQGDEQFF
TRBV7-8	TRBJ1-2	NA	15	TRBD1	CASSSRQGANYGYTF
TRBV18	TRBJ1-1	NA	17	NA	CASSPPKILVGGTEAFF
TRBV7-2	TRBJ1-5	NA	13	NA	CASSSTAGQPQHF
TRBV19	TRBJ1-1	NA	12	NA	CASSMRGTEAFF
TRBV30	TRBJ1-2	NA	10	TRBD1	CAGTVYGYTF
TRBV7-2	TRBJ2-7	NA	16	TRBD1	CASSLGQGLGGYEQYF
TRBV9	TRBJ2-3	NA	16	TRBD2	CASSVASGLFTDTQYF
TRBV7-3	TRBJ1-2	NA	14	TRBD1	CASSPGQGNYGYTF
TRBV10-3	TRBJ2-7	NA	18	TRBD1	CAISRSGQGLSEAYEQYF
TRBV14	TRBJ1-6	NA	16	NA	CASSQPGTLFNSPLHF
TRBV5-1	TRBJ1-3	NA	17	TRBD1	CASSFQPGQGTGNTIYF
TRBV11-3	TRBJ2-7	NA	15	TRBD2	CASSFGTSGFYEQYF
TRBV19	TRBJ2-1	NA	13	TRBD2	CASTPLAGNEQFF
TRBV5-1	TRBJ1-4	NA	18	NA	CASSGSFRTVRSNEKLFF
TRBV7-6	TRBJ2-7	few	13	NA	CASSLNSFYEQYF
TRBV7-9	TRBJ2-1	once	18	TRBD2	CASSTAVGREGAYNEQFF
TRBV19	TRBJ1-1	few	14	NA	CASSFLRENTEAFF
TRBV7-9	TRBJ2-1	NA	11	NA	CASSLDYEQFF
TRBV9	TRBJ2-1	NA	15	NA	CASSPDSPATNEQFF
TRBV4-1	TRBJ2-2	NA	18	NA	CASSQVIQSGRDTGELFF
TRBV5-4	TRBJ2-1	NA	19	TRBD2	CASSPERGRTSGRGVEQFF
TRBV6-5	TRBJ2-1	NA	15	TRBD1	CASIPPGQGINEQFF
TRBV7-3	TRBJ2-1	NA	14	NA	CASTLSGEYNEQFF